Below, one T cell receptor (beta chain) is given with its context. The antigen is unknown. Clones were read by immunoSEQ multiplex PCR, and TCRdb kept only the in-frame ones, dropping some. The table lists roughly 170,000 clones, 80% to 85% of them singletons. This record comes from a study of cytomegalovirus exposure and HLA in healthy donors. Study-wide results and limits: In the 120 or so validation repertoires, approximately 94% of cluster scores exceeded 0, per a later analysis.

The ends lost 0 bases at V and 0 bases at J; junction bases unmatched: 4. Germline V lookup: CDR1 SGDLS, CDR2 YYNGEE. The CDR3 contains 16 residues. This sequence was found in a woman aged 18-29 years in good health and CMV-seropositive. The sample taken for sequencing was PBMCs. V usage is TRBV9 and J usage is TRBJ2-3; 7 bases align to TRBD2. This chain's CDR3 is CASSVASGRSTDTQYF. The CDR3, as DNA: TGTGCCAGCAGCGTAGCTTCCGGGAGGAGCACAGATACGCAGTATTTT.